Listed here is a single TCR beta chain. As yet, its antigen is unknown. Using immunoSEQ multiplex PCR, the repertoire was profiled, and TCRdb retains in-frame clones only, with some absent. Among several thousand clones listed, over 55% were seen once. This sample was included in a study of CD4+ T cells in melanoma. Study results and limitations: CD8+ T cell, macrophage and B cell function reportedly correlated with neoantigen-specific CD4+ T cells. In melanoma, neoantigen-specific CD4+ T cells reportedly differed in differentiation state.

The length of the CDR3 is 16 residues. Germline assignment: CDR1 MGHRA and CDR2 YSYEKL. Trimming cost V 4 bases and J 7 bases, with 22 bases left between them. Sequencing was done on a sample of cells from a culture (not recorded whether cultured in vitro). This sequence joins TRBV4-1 and TRBJ2-5; D tentatively fits TRBD1 or TRBD2 (7 bases each). The source of this sequence is a human donor with melanoma. DNA of the CDR3: TGCGCCAGCAGCCCGTCGGGAGGAAGCGGGGACAGGACCCAGTACTTC. Its translation: CASSPSGGSGDRTQYF.